This T cell receptor (beta chain) was obtained from a study of T cell responses to AZD1222 COVID-19 vaccine. Data came from immunoSEQ multiplex PCR; TCRdb stores just in-frame clones and leaves some out. The top ten clones hold about 3.5% of a sample with about 140,000 clones, roughly 88% of them seen once. Between the trimmed V and J ends, which lost 2 bases and 4 bases, there was a span of 9 bases. The CDR3 totals 13 residues. Germline V CDR1 and CDR2: MNHNS, SASEGT. The receptor was derived from an adult in good health. The chain combines TRBV6-1 with TRBJ2-7, with D possibly matching TRBD1 (6 bases). Sequences were derived from peripheral blood, sampled on day 0 of AZD1222 vaccination. The CDR3 here is CASSEYRAYEQYF. As DNA, the CDR3 is TGTGCCAGCAGTGAATACAGGGCTTACGAGCAGTACTTC.